Listed here is a single TCR beta chain. These data are taken from a study of blood T cell repertoires in COVID-19. Across the study: The United States, Italy and Spain were the sources of the acute and convalescent COVID-19 samples.

CDR1 and CDR2 from the germline V gene are LNHDA and SQIVND (reference sequence). V was clipped by 0 bases and J by 6 bases, with 21 bases between them. The CDR3 sequence is 17 residues long. Assignment of participants to cohorts was predicated upon participant-reported clinical history. Clones were sequenced by immunoSEQ multiplex PCR, and TCRdb holds only the in-frame ones, with some missing. Here the sample spans around 150,000 clones, 60% to 80% being singletons. V and J are TRBV19 and TRBJ2-7; D unresolved. The sequencing sample was made of PBMCs or T cells enriched from blood (not recorded which). The clonotype originates from a woman aged 50 to 65 who had recovered from COVID-19. Here the CDR3 DNA reads TGTGCCAGTAGTATAGATAGGCCCCATCCTGGCGGCGGCGAGCAGTACTTC. This codes for CASSIDRPHPGGGEQYF. The entire variable domain, with the rest obtained from reference TRBV19 and TRBJ2-7, is as follows: DGGITQSPKYLFRKEGQNVTLSCEQNLNHDAMYWYRQDPGQGLRLIYYSQIVNDFQKGDIAEGYSVSREKKESFPLTVTSAQKNPTAFYLCASSIDRPHPGGGEQYFGPGTRLTVT.